Included here is one T cell receptor beta chain sequence, with context. Its antigen specificity is not known. No much larger clonotype is one base removed from it; base qualities were not supplied. The trim is 4 bases for V and 8 bases for J, with a gap of 17 bases between the germline ends. The germline V gene gives CDR1 as SGHAT and CDR2 as FQNNGV. The CDR3 has 14 amino acids, counting the end cysteine and phenylalanine. Solely the CDR3 DNA is kept, with 42 bases framed from the first base. Using the deep immunoSEQ assay, TCR CDR3 regions were amplified from genomic DNA by multiplex PCR. Extracted genomic DNA from each cell subset was distributed evenly across all wells of several immunoSEQ 96-well plates, and each plate was treated as a replicate. For sorted subsets, approximately 200 ng of genomic DNA, equivalent to about 30,000 T cell genomes, went into each replicate PCR. The purified libraries were quantified using a Qubit 3.0 fluorometer, sized with a Bioanalyzer 2100, and then quantified again using the KAPA Library Quantification kit. Each immunoSEQ 96-well plate was sequenced on its own single-read 150-cycle Illumina NextSeq 550 flow cell. In the authors' own workflow: The immunoSEQ output contained only junctional sequences without quality scores, so filtering could not match that applied to full-length reads. Sequences were annotated with PyIR, a Python wrapper for IgBLAST v1.9, using IMGT germline references to assign V/J genes and CDR3. Any read was removed if the V/J assignment was weak (E-value above 1e-6), the CDR3 was missing, or the read contained stop codons, out-of-frame junctions, or ambiguous translated residues. V3J clonotypes were defined by identical inferred V gene, J gene, and CDR3 amino acid sequence. To compute the percentage overlap between repertoires, the number of shared unique clonotypes was divided by the size of the smaller repertoire. RTK rarefaction, the Chao1 estimator, and Recon v2.1 estimates of unobserved clonotypes were used to assess repertoire richness. Generation probabilities for all TCRbeta clonotypes obtained by the gDNA method from several donors were computed using OLGA. This immuneACCESS table, as held by TCRdb, lists in-frame sequences with V and J called but not all clones. Of the missing ones, under half trace to an unresolved V gene in checked studies; the others have no known cause. The V and J calls and clone size were taken over from that table, and D and trimming were inferred from the DNA. This sample comprises 2.3 million or so clones, just over 90% of them detected only once. Clones ranked in the top ten supply around 0.4% of the sample.

The data belong to a study of shared clonotypes between healthy human individuals (dated by TCRdb to about 2020). With regard to the full study: The cohort comprised a couple of women and three men aged 18 to 49 years. Per donor, three plates each were used for CD4 naive and CD4 memory, two for CD8 naive, and one for CD8 memory. Blood TCR repertoires of several healthy adults were deeply sequenced to estimate repertoire size and the extent of clonotype sharing between individuals. To increase sequencing depth and limit assay-specific biases, different laboratories used diverse techniques to prepare libraries and sequence TCR repertoires. Per donor, leukapheresis produced somewhere between about 0.9 and 9.5 billion PBMCs.

The donors were healthy, HIV-negative adults who had no recently reported acute infections or vaccinations. All donors were Caucasian adults living in Nashville, Tennessee, USA. Magnetic negative selection was used to enrich CD4+ T cells, after which naive cells were positively selected on CD45RA and the negative fraction became the memory subset. Blood was collected by leukapheresis, and PBMCs were isolated by Ficoll-Histopaque density gradient centrifugation and then cryopreserved in liquid nitrogen vapor phase. Purity and quantity of every magnetically sorted T cell population were checked by analytical flow cytometry. Each sorted fraction had its genomic DNA isolated and then quantified by UV absorbance on a Nanodrop 2000c. The paper as a whole reports these results and caveats: Incomplete sequencing was indicated by rarefaction of sorted-subset datasets, despite the large sequencing depth. Across a few donors, about 5% of naive CD4, approximately 3.6% of naive CD8, about 2.3% of memory CD4, and 0.4% of memory CD8 clonotypes were shared. Pairwise subsampling led to the expectation that sequencing depth would affect the degree of clonotype sharing among donors. Sampling was limited to blood, and TCR repertoires in tissue likely differ from TCR repertoires in blood. Naive subsets generally had larger estimated clonotype richness than memory subsets did. Because the study included only a small number of donors, the genetic and exposure-history diversity represented was limited. Higher generation probabilities were observed for clonotypes shared by all four sorted-subset donors than for non-shared clonotypes.

The sample consisted of naive CD4+ T cells from PBMCs. Interpreted using the paper, the cell subset or site label stands for: CD45RA+ positively selected. The sequence was collected from a man between 18 and 35 years old in good health. Some clones in this sample may be carry-over from other donors' samples. Rearrangement joined TRBV11-2 to TRBJ1-2; TRBD1 is possibly the D segment (6 matching bases). The CDR3 reads as follows: CASSSWPRTDGYTF. The DNA reads as follows: TGTGCCAGCAGCTCATGGCCCCGGACAGACGGCTACACCTTC.